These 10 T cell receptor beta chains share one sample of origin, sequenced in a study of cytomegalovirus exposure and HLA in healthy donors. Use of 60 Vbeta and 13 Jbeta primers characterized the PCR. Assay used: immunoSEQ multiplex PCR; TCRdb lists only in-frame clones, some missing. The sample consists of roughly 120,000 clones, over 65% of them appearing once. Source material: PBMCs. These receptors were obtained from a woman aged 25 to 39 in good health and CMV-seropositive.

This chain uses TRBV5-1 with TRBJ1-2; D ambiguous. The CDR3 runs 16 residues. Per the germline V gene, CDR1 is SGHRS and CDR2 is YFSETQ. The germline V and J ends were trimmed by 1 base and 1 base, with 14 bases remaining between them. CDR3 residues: CASSLIGSGGNYGYTF. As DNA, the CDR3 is TGCGCCAGCAGCTTGATCGGGTCAGGAGGTAACTATGGCTACACCTTC.

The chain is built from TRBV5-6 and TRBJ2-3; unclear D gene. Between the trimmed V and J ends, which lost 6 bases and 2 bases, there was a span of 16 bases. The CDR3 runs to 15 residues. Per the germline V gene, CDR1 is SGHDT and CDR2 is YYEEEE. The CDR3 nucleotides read TGTGCCAGCAATCCCGCCGCGGTGGTCACAGATACGCAGTATTTT. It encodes CASNPAAVVTDTQYF.

The CDR3 DNA follows: TGCGCCAGCAGCCAGAGGACAGGCGGCACCGGGGAGCTGTTTTTT. Translation: CASSQRTGGTGELFF. The J gene is TRBJ2-2, the V gene TRBV5-1; 7 nucleotides align to TRBD1. Germline V gene lookup returns CDR1 SGHRS and CDR2 YFSETQ. With 4 bases clipped from V and 4 bases from J, the junction kept 7 bases outside the gene matches. This CDR3 has 15 amino acids.

The CDR3 region is CASSLGSGTGGVQYF. The CDR3 DNA reads TGTGCCAGCAGCTTAGGATCCGGGACAGGGGGCGTGCAGTACTTC. The chain joins TRBV11-2 to TRBJ2-7; 12 bases line up with TRBD1. J lost 9 bases, V lost 1 base, and 7 bases had no gene match. CDR1 is SGHAT and CDR2 is FQNNGV in the germline V gene. CDR3 size: 15 residues.

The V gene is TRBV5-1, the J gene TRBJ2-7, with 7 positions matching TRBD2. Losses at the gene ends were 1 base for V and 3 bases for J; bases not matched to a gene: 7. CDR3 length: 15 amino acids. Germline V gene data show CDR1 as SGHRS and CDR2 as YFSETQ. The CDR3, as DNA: TGCGCCAGCAGCTTGACGGCTAGCGGAGACTACGAGCAGTACTTC. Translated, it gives CASSLTASGDYEQYF.

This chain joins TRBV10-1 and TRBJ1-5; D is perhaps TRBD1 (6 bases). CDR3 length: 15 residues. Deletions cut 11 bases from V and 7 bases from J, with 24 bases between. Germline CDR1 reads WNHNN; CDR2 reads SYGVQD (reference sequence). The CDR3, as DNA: TGCGCCCTAATTCTCCGGGACAAAATTGAACAGCCCCAGCATTTT. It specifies CALILRDKIEQPQHF.

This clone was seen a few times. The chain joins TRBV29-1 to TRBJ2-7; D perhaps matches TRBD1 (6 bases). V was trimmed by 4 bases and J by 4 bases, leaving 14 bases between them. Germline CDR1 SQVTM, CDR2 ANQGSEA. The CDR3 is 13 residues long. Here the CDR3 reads CSVAQGTIYEQYF. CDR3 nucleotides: TGCAGCGTTGCTCAGGGGACAATTTACGAGCAGTACTTC.

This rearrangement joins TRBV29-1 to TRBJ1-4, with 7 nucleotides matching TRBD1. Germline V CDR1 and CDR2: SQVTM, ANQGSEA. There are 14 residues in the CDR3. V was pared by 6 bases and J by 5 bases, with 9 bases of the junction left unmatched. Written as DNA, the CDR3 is TGCAGCGTCGCGGGGACAGATGGGAATGAAAAACTGTTTTTT. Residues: CSVAGTDGNEKLFF.

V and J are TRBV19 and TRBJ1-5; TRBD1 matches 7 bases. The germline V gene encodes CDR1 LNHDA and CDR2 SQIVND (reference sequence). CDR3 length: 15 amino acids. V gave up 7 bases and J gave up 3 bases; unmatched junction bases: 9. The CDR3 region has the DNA TGTGCCAGTACCGCCCGACAGGGCTTCAATCAGCCCCAGCATTTT. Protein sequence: CASTARQGFNQPQHF.

DNA for the CDR3: TGTGCCAGCAGCCCCTTTCAGGAAAACACCATATATTTT. The encoded protein is CASSPFQENTIYF. J is TRBJ1-3 and V is TRBV7-2; no clear D. The CDR3 is made up of 13 amino acids. Trimming pared 5 bases from V and 6 bases from J, leaving 11 bases between. Germline CDR1 and CDR2: SGHTA and FQGNSA. The variable domain in full, completed from reference TRBV7-2 and TRBJ1-3, reads GAGVSQSPSNKVTEKGKDVELRCDPISGHTALYWYRQSLGQGLEFLIYFQGNSAPDKSGLPSDRFSAERTGGSVSTLTIQRTQQEDSAVYLCASSPFQENTIYFGEGSWLTVV.